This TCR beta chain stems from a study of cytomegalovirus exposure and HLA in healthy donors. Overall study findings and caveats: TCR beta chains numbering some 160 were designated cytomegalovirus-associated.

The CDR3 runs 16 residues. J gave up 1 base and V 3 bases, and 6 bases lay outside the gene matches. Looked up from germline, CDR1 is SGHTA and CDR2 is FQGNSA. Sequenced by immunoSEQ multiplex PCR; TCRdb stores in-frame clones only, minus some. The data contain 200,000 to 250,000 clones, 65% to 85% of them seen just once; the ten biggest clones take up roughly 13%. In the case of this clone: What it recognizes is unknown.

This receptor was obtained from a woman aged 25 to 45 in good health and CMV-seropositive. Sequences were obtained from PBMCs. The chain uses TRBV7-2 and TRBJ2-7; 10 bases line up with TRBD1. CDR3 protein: CASSFLRTGGSYEQYF. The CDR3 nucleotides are TGTGCCAGCAGCTTCTTGAGGACAGGGGGGTCCTACGAGCAGTACTTC.